The clone carrying this T cell receptor beta chain was counted at least ten times. For sequencing, patients were chosen who had shown expansion of CD8+CD57+ cells by flow cytometry. CDR3 length: 15 amino acids. V was cut by 0 bases and J by 10 bases, with 20 bases left in between. Germline values: CDR1 SGHKS, CDR2 YYEKEE (reference sequence). This record belongs to a study of CD8+CD57+ T cells in acquired aplastic anemia. The template for TCR beta VDJ and CDR3 sequence profiling was genomic DNA. TCRdb fed the reads into MiXCR, producing one record per CDR3 protein. The sample consists of about 160,000 distinct CDR3 sequences, roughly 48% of them appearing once.

The sample consisted of sorted CD4+, CD8+, or CD8+CD57+ T cells (not recorded which) from PBMCs. The receptor comes from a human donor with aplastic anemia. The chain joins TRBV5-5 to TRBJ2-7, with D perhaps TRBD1 (7 bases). In DNA form, the CDR3 reads TGTGCCAGCAGCTTGGGCTCAGGGGGGCCGATCGAACAGTACTTC. This gives the protein CASSLGSGGPIEQYF.